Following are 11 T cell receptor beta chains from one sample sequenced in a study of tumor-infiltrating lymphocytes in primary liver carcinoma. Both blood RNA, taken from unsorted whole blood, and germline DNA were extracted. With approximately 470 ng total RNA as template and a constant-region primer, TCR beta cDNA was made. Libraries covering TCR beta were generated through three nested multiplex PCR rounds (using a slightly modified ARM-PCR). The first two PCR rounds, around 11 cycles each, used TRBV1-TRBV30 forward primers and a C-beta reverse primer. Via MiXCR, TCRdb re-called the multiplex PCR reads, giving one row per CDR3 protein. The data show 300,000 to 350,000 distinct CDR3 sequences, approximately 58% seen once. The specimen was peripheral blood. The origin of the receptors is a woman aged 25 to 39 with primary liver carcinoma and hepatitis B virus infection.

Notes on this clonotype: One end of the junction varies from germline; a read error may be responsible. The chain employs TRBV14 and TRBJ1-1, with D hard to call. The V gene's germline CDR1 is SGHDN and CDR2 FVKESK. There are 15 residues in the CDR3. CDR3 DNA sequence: TGTGCCAGCAGCCTATCCGGACGGAGGAACACTGGAGCTTTCTTT. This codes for CASSLSGRRNTGAFF.

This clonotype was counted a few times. CDR3 DNA sequence: TGTGCCAGCAGTGAGAGGGGGTTTAACGGGGAGCTGTTTTTT. This encodes CASSERGFNGELFF. The chain uses TRBV28 and TRBJ2-2; tentative D call: TRBD1 (6 bases). The V gene's germline CDR1 is MDHEN and CDR2 SYDVKM. V was pared by 5 bases and J by 7 bases, with 14 bases between. There are 14 residues in the CDR3.

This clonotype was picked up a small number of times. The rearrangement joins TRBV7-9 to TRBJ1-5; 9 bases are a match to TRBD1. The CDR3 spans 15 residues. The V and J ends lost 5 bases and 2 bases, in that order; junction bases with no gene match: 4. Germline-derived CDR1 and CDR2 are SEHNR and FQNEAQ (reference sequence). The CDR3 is CASSQTGGGNQPQHF. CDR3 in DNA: TGTGCCAGCAGCCAAACAGGGGGCGGCAATCAGCCCCAGCATTTT. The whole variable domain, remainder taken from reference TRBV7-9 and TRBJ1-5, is DTGVSQNPRHKITKRGQNVTFRCDPISEHNRLYWYRQTLGQGPEFLTYFQNEAQLEKSRLLSDRFSAERPKGSFSTLEIQRTEQGDSAMYLCASSQTGGGNQPQHFGDGTRLSIL.

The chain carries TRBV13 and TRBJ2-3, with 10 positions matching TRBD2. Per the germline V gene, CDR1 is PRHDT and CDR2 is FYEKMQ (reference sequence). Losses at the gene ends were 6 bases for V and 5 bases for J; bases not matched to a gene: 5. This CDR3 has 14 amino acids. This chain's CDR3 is CASSSGRSGDTQYF. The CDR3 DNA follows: TGTGCCAGCAGTAGCGGGAGGTCGGGAGATACGCAGTATTTT.

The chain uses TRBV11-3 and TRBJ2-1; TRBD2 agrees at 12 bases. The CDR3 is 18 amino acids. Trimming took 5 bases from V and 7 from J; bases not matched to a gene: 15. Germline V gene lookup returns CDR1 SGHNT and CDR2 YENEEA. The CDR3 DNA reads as TGTGCCAGCAGCGTTTCGACTAGCGGGAGAAGGTTGGCGAATGAGCAGTTCTTC. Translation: CASSVSTSGRRLANEQFF.

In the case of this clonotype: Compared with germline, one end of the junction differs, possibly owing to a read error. As DNA, the CDR3 is TGTGTCAGCAGTGTAAGGGGTGCAGAGACCCAGTACTTC. Amino acids: CVSSVRGAETQYF. This chain uses TRBV6-1 with TRBJ2-5; D perhaps matches TRBD1 (5 bases). Germline assignment: CDR1 MNHNS and CDR2 SASEGT. This CDR3 spans 13 amino acids.

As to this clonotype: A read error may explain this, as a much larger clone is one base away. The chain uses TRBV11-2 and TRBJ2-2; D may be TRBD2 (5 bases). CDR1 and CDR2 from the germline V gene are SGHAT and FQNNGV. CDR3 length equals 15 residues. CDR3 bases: TGTGCCAGCAGCCGAACCCAAATGAACACCGGGGAGCTGGTTTTT. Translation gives CASSRTQMNTGELVF.

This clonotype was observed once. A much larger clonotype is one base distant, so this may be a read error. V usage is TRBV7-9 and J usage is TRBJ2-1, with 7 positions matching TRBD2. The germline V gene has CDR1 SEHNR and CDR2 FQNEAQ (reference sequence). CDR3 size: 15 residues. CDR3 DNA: TGTGCCAGCAACTTACGCGGGAGCCCCTACAATGAGCAGTTCTTC. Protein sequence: CASNLRGSPYNEQFF.

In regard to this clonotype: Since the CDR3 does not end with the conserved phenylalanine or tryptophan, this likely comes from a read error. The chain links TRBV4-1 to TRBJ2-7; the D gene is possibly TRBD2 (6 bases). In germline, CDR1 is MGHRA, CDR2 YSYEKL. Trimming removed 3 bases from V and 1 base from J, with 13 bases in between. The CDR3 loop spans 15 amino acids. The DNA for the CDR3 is TGCGCCAGCAGCCAGGCTCCTAGCGAATCCTACGAGCAGTACTCC. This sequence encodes CASSQAPSESYEQYS.

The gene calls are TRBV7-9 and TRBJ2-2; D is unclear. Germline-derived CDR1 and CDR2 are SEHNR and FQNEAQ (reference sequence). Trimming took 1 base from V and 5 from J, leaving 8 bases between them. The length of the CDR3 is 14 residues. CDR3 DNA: TGTGCCAGCAGCTTAGAGCTGGTAACCGGGGAGCTGTTTTTT. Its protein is CASSLELVTGELFF.

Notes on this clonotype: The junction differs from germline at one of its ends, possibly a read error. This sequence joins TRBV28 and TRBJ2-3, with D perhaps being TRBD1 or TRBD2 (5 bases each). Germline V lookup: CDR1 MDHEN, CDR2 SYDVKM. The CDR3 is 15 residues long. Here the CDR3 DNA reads TGTACCAGCAGCTATGGGACGGACAGCACAGATACGCAGTATTTT. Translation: CTSSYGTDSTDTQYF.